This passage covers 15 T cell receptor beta chains from one sample sequenced in a study of neurological immune-mediated disorders. MiXCR was run by TCRdb on the 5' RACE reads, yielding one entry per CDR3 protein. Among more than 15,000 distinct CDR3 sequences, approximately 3.7% were seen once, and the ten largest hold around 21%. Sequencing was done on a sample of CD8+ T cells from blood. The receptors stem from a woman in her forties in good health.

Within the sample, this clonotype is medium-sized. The chain recombines TRBV5-6 with TRBJ2-1, with D unresolved. The V end was cut by 4 bases, the J end by 9 bases, with 14 bases between. Germline V lookup: CDR1 SGHDT, CDR2 YYEEEE. CDR3 size: 13 residues. The CDR3 is CASSPKIGGEQFF. Written as DNA, the CDR3 is TGTGCCAGCAGCCCAAAAATAGGTGGTGAGCAGTTCTTC.

This clonotype was seen at least ten times. This sequence joins TRBV5-1 and TRBJ2-4; D possibly corresponds to TRBD2 (5 bases). The germline V and J ends were trimmed by 0 bases and 8 bases, with 9 bases remaining between them. The CDR3 extends over 13 amino acids. The germline V gene has CDR1 SGHRS and CDR2 YFSETQ. DNA for the CDR3: TGCGCCAGCAGCTTGGGGGGAGTAGACATTCAGTACTTC. This translates into CASSLGGVDIQYF.

This clonotype was seen ten or more times. The chain couples TRBV28 to TRBJ1-6; possibly TRBD1 for D (5 bases). V lost 6 bases and J lost 10, with 19 bases in between. There are 15 residues in the CDR3. Germline CDR1 and CDR2: MDHEN and SYDVKM. The CDR3 loop is CASSGRVGGESPLHF. The CDR3, as DNA: TGTGCCAGCAGCGGCAGGGTGGGGGGGGAATCACCCCTCCACTTT.

Many counts were recorded for this clonotype. The chain recombines TRBV28 with TRBJ2-5; 8 positions agree with TRBD2. The CDR3 length is 17 residues. Germline loops: CDR1 MDHEN, CDR2 SYDVKM. With V trimmed by 6 bases and J by 2 bases, 14 bases remained unmatched. The CDR3 DNA is TGTGCCAGCAGGCGGGAGGCCGCCGTAATCAAACAAGAGACCCAGTACTTC. Translation gives CASRREAAVIKQETQYF.

At least ten counts were recorded for this clonotype. The chain is built from TRBV5-4 and TRBJ2-1; D possibly corresponds to TRBD2 (7 bases). CDR3 length: 16 amino acids. Per the germline V gene, CDR1 is SGHNT and CDR2 is YYREEE (reference sequence). The V gene lost 3 bases and the J gene lost 2 bases, with 15 bases spanning the gap. The CDR3 is CASSWGGGVPYNEQFF. The CDR3 coding sequence is TGTGCCAGCAGCTGGGGGGGGGGCGTCCCCTACAATGAGCAGTTCTTC.

As to this clonotype: At one end, the junction sequence differs from germline, possibly due to a read error. V usage is TRBV29-1 and J usage is TRBJ2-7; 10 nucleotides align to TRBD1. Germline V lookup: CDR1 SQVTM, CDR2 ANQGSEA. The CDR3 extends over 14 amino acids. CDR3 coding DNA: TGCAGCGTGGAAGGGACAGGGGTTTCCTACGAGCGGTACTTC. It specifies CSVEGTGVSYERYF.

This clonotype was picked up many times. V gene TRBV3-1 combines with J gene TRBJ2-1; tentative D call: TRBD2 (5 bases). The CDR3 length is 15 residues. Trimming cost V 0 bases and J 4 bases, with 10 bases left between them. Germline V gene sequence: CDR1 LGHDT, CDR2 YNNKEL (reference sequence). The CDR3 loop is CASSQDGGLYNEQFF. Written as DNA, the CDR3 is TGTGCCAGCAGCCAAGACGGCGGGTTATACAATGAGCAGTTCTTC.

The table lists this clonotype with many counts. V gene TRBV5-1 combines with J gene TRBJ1-1; no clear D. From germline, CDR1 is SGHRS and CDR2 YFSETQ. CDR3 size: 13 residues. V was clipped by 1 base and J by 1 base, with 5 bases between them. CDR3: CASSLWGNTEAFF. As DNA, the CDR3 is TGCGCCAGCAGCTTGTGGGGGAACACTGAAGCTTTCTTT.

This clonotype ranks as medium-sized. The V gene is TRBV4-1, the J gene TRBJ2-1, with 10 bases that match TRBD2. Germline V gene lookup returns CDR1 MGHRA and CDR2 YSYEKL. The V and J ends lost 4 bases and 2 bases, in that order; junction bases with no gene match: 5. CDR3 length: 16 amino acids. CDR3 amino acids: CASSPLSGRAYNEQFF. DNA of the CDR3: TGCGCCAGCAGCCCCCTAAGCGGGAGGGCCTACAATGAGCAGTTCTTC.

This clonotype was seen many times. This chain links TRBV27 with TRBJ1-5, with 9 positions matching TRBD1. The CDR3 extends over 15 amino acids. Trimming at V came to 2 bases and at J to 6 bases, leaving 5 bases not matched to a gene. CDR1 MNHEY and CDR2 SMNVEV come from the germline V gene (reference sequence). The DNA of the CDR3 is TGTGCCAGCAGTTTAATACAGGGGGCAGGTCAGCCCCAGCATTTT. Translating it yields CASSLIQGAGQPQHF.

This clonotype was picked up many times. This chain connects TRBV5-1 to TRBJ2-7, with 12 bases that match TRBD1. V shed 5 bases and J 1 base; nucleotides not matched to a gene: 13. Germline V lookup: CDR1 SGHRS, CDR2 YFSETQ. CDR3 length equals 18 residues. The CDR3 is CASRSLGTGGPISYEQYF. The CDR3 DNA sequence: TGCGCCAGCAGAAGCCTTGGGACAGGGGGCCCCATTTCCTACGAGCAGTACTTC.

This clonotype was seen repeatedly, ten times or more. This chain uses TRBV7-8 with TRBJ2-7; 10 bases agree with TRBD2. Germline-derived CDR1 and CDR2 are SGHVS and FQNEAQ. With V trimmed by 2 bases and J by 1 base, 17 bases remained unmatched. The CDR3 covers 20 residues. This CDR3 reads CASSLSPQAGGPSTSYEQYF. CDR3 DNA sequence: TGTGCCAGCAGCTTAAGCCCCCAAGCGGGAGGGCCCTCGACGTCCTACGAGCAGTACTTC.

This clonotype was observed many times. This chain uses TRBV24-1 with TRBJ2-3; D may be TRBD1 or TRBD2 (5 bases each). This CDR3 is built from 16 residues. V was cut by 5 bases and J by 2 bases, with 16 bases left in between. The germline V gene has CDR1 KGHDR and CDR2 SFDVKD. This CDR3 reads CATSVRDQANTDTQYF. The CDR3 region has the DNA TGTGCCACCAGTGTCCGGGACCAAGCGAACACAGATACGCAGTATTTT.

This clonotype showed up many times. The chain recombines TRBV7-2 with TRBJ2-7; TRBD2 aligns across 8 bases. V lost 1 base and J lost 3; bases outside the gene matches: 8. CDR3 length: 16 amino acids. CDR1 SGHTA and CDR2 FQGNSA come from the germline V gene. The CDR3 is CASSLGPAGEYYEQYF. The CDR3 coding sequence is TGTGCCAGCAGCTTAGGGCCAGCGGGAGAGTACTACGAGCAGTACTTC.

This clonotype was seen many times. The CDR3 DNA reads as TGTGCCAGCAGCTCCCGGACAGGGACTAACACTGAAGCTTTCTTT. Its translation: CASSSRTGTNTEAFF. This chain uses TRBV7-8 with TRBJ1-1; TRBD1 matches at 8 bases. With V trimmed by 4 bases and J by 2 bases, 6 bases remained unmatched. The CDR3 loop spans 15 amino acids. Germline CDR1 reads SGHVS; CDR2 reads FQNEAQ.